This T cell receptor beta chain comes out of a study of blood T cell repertoires in COVID-19. Study members were between about 18 and 95 years old and lived in 24 US regions. Symptom resolution, clearance, or two negative PCRs marked the recovered donors of Cohort 3. TCRdb keeps only in-frame clones here, not all; method: immunoSEQ multiplex PCR. The sample shows approximately 150,000 clones, 70% to 85% of them seen only once. CDR1 LNHDA and CDR2 SQIVND come from the germline V gene (reference sequence). V shed 0 bases and J 5 bases; nucleotides not matched to a gene: 7. The CDR3 consists of 16 residues.

This rearrangement joins TRBV19 to TRBJ2-5, with 9 bases matching TRBD2. The receptor's source is a man over 45 who had recovered from COVID-19. Sequenced sample: PBMCs or T cells enriched from blood (not recorded which). DNA for the CDR3: TGTGCCAGTAGTATAGATCCGGGACTAGCAAAGGAGACCCAGTACTTC. Its protein is CASSIDPGLAKETQYF. The whole variable domain, filled in from reference TRBV19 and TRBJ2-5, reads DGGITQSPKYLFRKEGQNVTLSCEQNLNHDAMYWYRQDPGQGLRLIYYSQIVNDFQKGDIAEGYSVSREKKESFPLTVTSAQKNPTAFYLCASSIDPGLAKETQYFGPGTRLLVL.